This TCR beta chain was sequenced in a study of early T cells in non-severe SARS-CoV-2 infection. Study-wide background: Sequencing was performed on bulk RNA from unsorted whole blood, leaving chains unpaired.

This clonotype was observed a few times. CDR3 length equals 15 residues. V was cut by 3 bases and J by 7 bases, with 17 bases left in between. The germline V gene has CDR1 SGDLS and CDR2 YYNGEE. One entry per CDR3 protein results from TCRdb running MiXCR on the 5' RACE reads. The sample records fewer than 35,000 distinct CDR3 sequences, about 5% being singletons. This sequence originates from an adult who was a healthcare worker with PCR-confirmed SARS-CoV-2 infection or an uninfected control (not recorded which). V and J are TRBV9 and TRBJ1-5; no clear D gene. The material sequenced was whole blood. CDR3 sequence reads: CASSASPADGQPQHF. For the CDR3, the DNA is TGTGCCAGCAGCGCCAGTCCCGCTGACGGGCAGCCCCAGCATTTT.